This T cell receptor beta chain was observed in a study of T cell changes during pregnancy in multiple sclerosis (dated by TCRdb to the late 2010s). For the wider study: Changes in the T cell repertoire over the course of pregnancy were examined in this study in women with multiple sclerosis.

Turning to this clone: The specificity of this receptor is unknown. It has no much larger one-base neighbor in the sample; base qualities were not kept.

Library construction relied on the immunoSEQ multiplex PCR assay. TCRdb carries this immuneACCESS record with in-frame sequences only. Its versions omit some clonotypes, under half of them owing to an unresolved V gene in the studies checked, with the rest unexplained. In this sample the table shows about 28,000 clones, approximately 89% of which occur a single time. The ten biggest clones cover around 0.72% of the sample. Cut back by 1 base and 0 bases, the V and J ends lie 3 bases apart. From the germline V gene (reference sequence), CDR1 is LNHNV and CDR2 is YYDKDF. The CDR3 starts with the cysteine, ends with the phenylalanine, and has 13 residues. The kept DNA is CDR3 alone, 39 bases in frame from the first base.

This specimen was CD4+ T cells from peripheral blood mononuclear cells, taken in the second trimester of pregnancy. This TCR came from a female donor with multiple sclerosis, enrolled in a pregnancy study. The rearranged segments are TRBV15 and TRBJ1-1, with no confident D gene call. CDR3 loop: CATSRVVNTEAFF. Here is the DNA: TGTGCCACCAGCAGAGTAGTGAACACTGAAGCTTTCTTT. Reference TRBV15 and TRBJ1-1 genes cover what lies past the CDR3, so the full variable domain is DAMVIQNPRYQVTQFGKPVTLSCSQTLNHNVMYWYQQKSSQAPKLLFHYYDKDFNNEADTPDNFQSRRPNTSFCFLDIRSPGLGDTAMYLCATSRVVNTEAFFGQGTRLTVV.